A selection of T cell receptor beta chains follows, all from one sample in a study of radiotherapy plus CTLA-4 blockade in lung cancer. Produced via immunoSEQ multiplex PCR; TCRdb's table is partial and in-frame only. The sample has some 64,000 clones; approximately 80% are singletons. The starting material was peripheral blood, obtained from a patient treated with radiotherapy plus ipilimumab. These receptors were taken from a human donor with non-small cell lung cancer who had a complete response to radiotherapy plus ipilimumab. CDR3s include the opening cysteine and the closing phenylalanine or tryptophan. D genes are given only for firm matches. Rows give clone size only sometimes, using once, few, many, or a class for an expanded clone.

clone size,D gene,V gene,J gene,CDR3 protein,CDR3 DNA
-,TRBD1,TRBV19,TRBJ2-1,CASLPTGGASSEQFF,TGTGCCAGTCTCCCGACAGGGGGGGCATCAAGTGAGCAGTTCTTC
-,TRBD2,TRBV11-3,TRBJ2-3,CASSGTSGRRDTQYF,TGTGCCAGCAGCGGGACTAGCGGGAGAAGGGATACGCAGTATTTT
-,-,TRBV1,TRBJ2-3,CTSSQEAGSTDTQYF,TGCACCAGCAGCCAAGAGGCGGGAAGCACAGATACGCAGTATTTT
-,-,TRBV10-3,TRBJ1-1,CAIKGQNTEAFF,TGTGCCATCAAGGGACAGAACACTGAAGCTTTCTTT
-,TRBD1,TRBV13,TRBJ2-7,CASSLGLAGTASYEQYF,TGTGCCAGCAGCTTAGGCTTAGCCGGGACAGCCTCCTACGAGCAGTACTTC
-,-,TRBV7-2,TRBJ2-1,CASSLALGGEQFF,TGTGCCAGCAGCTTAGCCCTGGGGGGTGAGCAGTTCTTC
once,TRBD1,TRBV10-1,TRBJ1-4,CASSDGTGAEKLFF,TGCGCCAGCAGTGATGGGACAGGTGCTGAAAAACTGTTTTTT
-,-,TRBV19,TRBJ1-5,CASSMEKEVNQPQHF,TGTGCCAGTAGTATGGAAAAGGAGGTGAATCAGCCCCAGCATTTT
few,-,TRBV5-1,TRBJ2-7,CASSLRGGGYEQYF,TGCGCCAGCAGCTTGCGCGGGGGCGGGTACGAGCAGTACTTC
-,TRBD1,TRBV7-2,TRBJ1-2,CASSFRGQGYGYTF,TGTGCCAGCAGTTTTAGGGGACAGGGCTATGGCTACACCTTC
few,TRBD2,TRBV19,TRBJ2-7,CASSAGTRGTGEQYF,TGTGCCAGTAGTGCCGGGACTAGGGGAACTGGCGAGCAGTACTTC
few,-,TRBV10-3,TRBJ1-2,CATSDGGIHYGYTF,TGTGCCACTTCGGACGGGGGTATTCACTATGGCTACACCTTC
-,-,TRBV10-1,TRBJ2-3,CASSESSPDTQYF,TGCGCCAGCAGTGAGTCGTCCCCAGATACGCAGTATTTT
-,-,TRBV4-1,TRBJ1-6,CASSQDLTAWNYNSPLHF,TGCGCCAGCAGCCAAGATCTTACAGCATGGAACTATAATTCACCCCTCCACTTT